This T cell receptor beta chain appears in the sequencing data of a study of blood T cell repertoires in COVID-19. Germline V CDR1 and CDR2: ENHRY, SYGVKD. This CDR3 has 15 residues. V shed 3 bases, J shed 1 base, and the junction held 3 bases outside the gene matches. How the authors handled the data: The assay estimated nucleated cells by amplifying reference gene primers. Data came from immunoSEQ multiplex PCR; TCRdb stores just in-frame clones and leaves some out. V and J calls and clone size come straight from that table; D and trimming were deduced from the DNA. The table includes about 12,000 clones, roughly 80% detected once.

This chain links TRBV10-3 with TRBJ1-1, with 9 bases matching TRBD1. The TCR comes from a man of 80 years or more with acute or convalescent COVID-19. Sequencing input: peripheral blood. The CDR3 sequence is CAISDQGQGNTEAFF. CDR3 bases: TGTGCCATCAGTGATCAGGGACAGGGGAACACTGAAGCTTTCTTT.